The 14 T cell receptor beta chains below all came from one sample that was sequenced in a study of blood T cells in healthy people across ages. The use of a sample-barcoded 5' primer and a J-beta primer mix characterized a second PCR of roughly 6 to 11 cycles. TCRdb fed the 5' RACE reads into MiXCR, producing one record per CDR3 protein. The sample yields hundreds of thousands of distinct CDR3 sequences, about 56% seen once. Sequenced material: blood. These receptors came from a man in his forties in good health.

The chain recombines TRBV29-1 with TRBJ2-5; D is unclear. CDR3 length: 12 amino acids. The V end lost 5 bases, the J end lost 0 bases, and 7 bases lay between the germline ends. Germline CDR1 SQVTM, CDR2 ANQGSEA. DNA of the CDR3: TGCAGCGTTCTAACGTACCAAGAGACCCAGTACTTC. Translated, it gives CSVLTYQETQYF.

This clonotype was detected only a few times. The chain has TRBV20-1 and TRBJ1-2; 9 bases are a match to TRBD1. V shed 4 bases, J shed 6 bases, and the junction held 6 bases outside the gene matches. The CDR3 is 13 residues long. The V gene's germline CDR1 is DFQATT and CDR2 SNEGSKA (reference sequence). CDR3 loop: CSATLGDRDGYTF. The CDR3 bases are TGCAGTGCTACTCTGGGGGACAGGGATGGCTACACCTTC.

The chain recombines TRBV20-1 with TRBJ2-3; TRBD1 is a possible D gene (5 bases). Trimming cost V 1 base and J 2 bases, with 10 bases left between them. The V gene's germline CDR1 is DFQATT and CDR2 SNEGSKA (reference sequence). The CDR3 is 14 residues long. CDR3 protein: CSARGPGSTDTQYF. The CDR3 DNA reads TGCAGTGCTAGAGGCCCAGGGTCCACAGATACGCAGTATTTT.

The chain links TRBV5-6 to TRBJ2-7; TRBD2 aligns across 7 bases. The germline gives CDR1 SGHDT, CDR2 YYEEEE. CDR3 length: 15 amino acids. V lost 2 bases, J lost 4 bases, and 9 bases stayed unmatched. For the CDR3, the DNA is TGTGCCAGCAGCTTTGGACTAGGCTTGTGGTACGAGCAGTACTTC. This encodes CASSFGLGLWYEQYF.

The J gene is TRBJ2-7, the V gene TRBV12-3 or TRBV12-4, with D maybe TRBD1 (5 bases). The CDR3 loop spans 13 amino acids. Trimming pared 3 bases from V and 3 bases from J, leaving 9 bases between. The CDR3 region is CASSFGHLYEQYF. The CDR3 DNA follows: TGTGCCAGCAGTTTTGGACACCTCTACGAGCAGTACTTC.

The chain joins TRBV20-1 to TRBJ2-3; no reliable D call. This CDR3 spans 16 amino acids. Germline V gene lookup returns CDR1 DFQATT and CDR2 SNEGSKA (reference sequence). CDR3 sequence (DNA): TGCAACGGCTTGGCGGATGACCTCGGGCCACCAGATACGCAGTATTTT. Translation gives CNGLADDLGPPDTQYF.

This clonotype has more than one count but fewer than ten. V gene TRBV12-3 or TRBV12-4 combines with J gene TRBJ1-2, with TRBD1 matching over 7 bases. V was pared by 5 bases and J by 3 bases, with 12 bases of the junction left unmatched. This CDR3 has 16 residues. The CDR3 DNA sequence: TGTGCCAGCAGTCCATCAGGGGGGGGAAACGACTATGGCTACACCTTC. This translates into CASSPSGGGNDYGYTF.

This clonotype occurred many times. V is TRBV20-1 and J is TRBJ2-5; D unclear. The CDR3 sequence is 16 residues long. Germline V gene lookup returns CDR1 DFQATT and CDR2 SNEGSKA (reference sequence). Trimming left V 0 bases short and J 2 bases short, with 16 bases between. CDR3 sequence reads: CSAREWVGSTQETQYF. CDR3 bases: TGCAGTGCTAGAGAGTGGGTCGGGTCTACACAAGAGACCCAGTACTTC.

The gene calls are TRBV3-1 and TRBJ1-6; D is unclear. The V gene lost 4 bases and the J gene lost 7 bases, with 8 bases spanning the gap. The CDR3 totals 13 residues. The germline gives CDR1 LGHDT, CDR2 YNNKEL (reference sequence). The CDR3 is CASSPERNSPLHF. The CDR3 nucleotides read TGTGCCAGCAGCCCCGAGAGGAATTCACCCCTCCACTTT.

The rearrangement links TRBV28 to TRBJ1-2; the match to TRBD1 covers 7 bases. Germline CDR1 is MDHEN and CDR2 is SYDVKM. The V segment lost 8 bases and the J segment 3 bases; nucleotides outside the gene matches: 3. The CDR3 loop spans 12 amino acids. This CDR3 reads CASAQGYYGYTF. The CDR3 nucleotides read TGTGCCAGCGCACAGGGGTACTATGGCTACACCTTC.

This clonotype occurred once. The chain couples TRBV15 to TRBJ2-7, with D possibly being TRBD1 (6 bases). V lost 2 bases to trimming and J lost 2 bases, with 25 bases between them. The CDR3 has 19 residues. The germline V gene has CDR1 LNHNV and CDR2 YYDKDF (reference sequence). The CDR3 region is CATSRQPRVPRGDAYEQYF. CDR3 coding DNA: TGTGCCACCAGCAGACAACCCCGAGTCCCCAGGGGCGATGCCTACGAGCAGTACTTC.

This chain links TRBV24-1 with TRBJ2-1; D is unclear. Germline CDR1 and CDR2: KGHDR and SFDVKD. V lost 5 bases to trimming and J lost 0 bases, with 13 bases between them. The CDR3 consists of 16 residues. Here the CDR3 reads CATSGPGASSYNEQFF. CDR3 DNA: TGTGCCACCAGTGGCCCCGGCGCGAGCTCCTACAATGAGCAGTTCTTC.

A note on this clonotype: A clone one base away is much larger, so this may be a read error. No DNA is shown, since the ends of the CDR3 on it are uncertain; the CDR3 is the one TCRdb lists. The V call is TRBV29-1, the J call TRBJ2-4. The CDR3 has 11 residues if both end residues are counted. CDR1 is SQVTM and CDR2 is ANQGSEA in the germline V gene. CDR3 amino acids: CSVGLGNIRYF.

The chain carries TRBV12-3 or TRBV12-4 and TRBJ2-7, with 10 bases fitting TRBD2. The end of the DNA is better explained by TRBJ2-1, so the J call may be wrong. This CDR3 is 17 amino acids long. CDR3 sequence: CASSRSSGGAEGNEQFF. The CDR3, as DNA: TGTGCCAGCAGCCGTTCGAGCGGGGGGGCCGAGGGCAATGAGCAGTTCTTC.